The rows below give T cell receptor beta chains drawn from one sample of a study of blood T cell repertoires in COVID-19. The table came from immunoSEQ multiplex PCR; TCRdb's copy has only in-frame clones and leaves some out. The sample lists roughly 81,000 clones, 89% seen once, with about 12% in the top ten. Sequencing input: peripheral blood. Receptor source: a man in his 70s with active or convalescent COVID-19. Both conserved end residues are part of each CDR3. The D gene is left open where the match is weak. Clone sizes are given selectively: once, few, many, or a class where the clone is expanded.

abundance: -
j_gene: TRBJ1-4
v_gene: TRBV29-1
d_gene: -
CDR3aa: CSVEESGYGKLFF
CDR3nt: TGCAGCGTTGAAGAATCCGGTTACGGAAAACTGTTTTTT

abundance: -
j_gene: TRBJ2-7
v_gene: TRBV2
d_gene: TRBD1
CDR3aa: CASRRDRGPYEQYF
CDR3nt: TGTGCCAGCAGGAGGGACAGAGGCCCATACGAGCAGTACTTC

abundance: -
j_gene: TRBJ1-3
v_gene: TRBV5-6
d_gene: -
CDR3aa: CASSYEGAGNTIYF
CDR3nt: TGTGCCAGCAGCTATGAGGGAGCTGGAAACACCATATATTTT

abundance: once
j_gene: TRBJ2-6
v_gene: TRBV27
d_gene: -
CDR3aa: CASSSGSGANVLTF
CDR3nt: TGTGCCAGCAGTTCCGGCTCTGGGGCCAACGTCCTGACTTTC

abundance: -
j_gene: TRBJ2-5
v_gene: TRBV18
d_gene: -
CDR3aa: CASSPENQETQYF
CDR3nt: TGTGCCAGCTCACCGGAGAACCAAGAGACCCAGTACTTC

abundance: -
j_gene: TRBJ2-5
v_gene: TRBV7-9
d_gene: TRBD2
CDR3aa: CASSYAGEETQYF
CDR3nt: TGTGCCAGCAGCTATGCGGGGGAAGAGACCCAGTACTTC

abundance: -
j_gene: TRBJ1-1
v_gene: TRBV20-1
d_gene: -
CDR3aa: CRGVRDTEAFF
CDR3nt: TGCAGAGGAGTGCGGGATACTGAAGCTTTCTTT

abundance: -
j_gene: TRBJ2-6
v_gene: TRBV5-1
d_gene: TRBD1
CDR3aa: CASRGTGGPLGGANVLTF
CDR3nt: TGCGCCAGCCGGGGTACAGGGGGCCCCCTGGGTGGGGCCAACGTCCTGACTTTC

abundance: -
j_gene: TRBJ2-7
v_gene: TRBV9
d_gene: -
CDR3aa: CASSVGGRGRHEQYF
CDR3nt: TGTGCCAGCAGCGTAGGGGGTCGGGGGAGGCACGAGCAGTACTTC

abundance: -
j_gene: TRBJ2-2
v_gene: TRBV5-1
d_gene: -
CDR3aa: CASSFRGGHTGELFF
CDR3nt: TGCGCCAGCAGCTTTAGGGGGGGTCACACCGGGGAGCTGTTTTTT

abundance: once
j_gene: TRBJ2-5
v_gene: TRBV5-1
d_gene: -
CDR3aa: CASSLSPQETQYF
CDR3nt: TGCGCCAGCAGCTTGTCCCCACAAGAGACCCAGTACTTC

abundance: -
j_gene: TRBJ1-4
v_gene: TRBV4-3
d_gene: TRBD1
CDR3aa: CASSQVNPGQGGLGLFF
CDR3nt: TGCGCCAGCAGCCAAGTTAATCCGGGACAGGGGGGGTTAGGACTGTTTTTT

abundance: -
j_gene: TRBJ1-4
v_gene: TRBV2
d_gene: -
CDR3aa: CASSDGGAGVEKLFF
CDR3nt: TGTGCCAGCAGTGACGGGGGGGCAGGTGTTGAAAAACTGTTTTTT

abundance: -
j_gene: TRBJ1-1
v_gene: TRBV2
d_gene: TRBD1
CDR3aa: CASSDWTGGGPAFF
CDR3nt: TGTGCCAGCAGTGACTGGACAGGGGGCGGGCCAGCTTTCTTT

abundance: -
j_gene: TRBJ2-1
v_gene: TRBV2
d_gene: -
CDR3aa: CASKPGGNEQFF
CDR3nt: TGTGCCAGCAAACCTGGGGGGAATGAGCAGTTCTTC

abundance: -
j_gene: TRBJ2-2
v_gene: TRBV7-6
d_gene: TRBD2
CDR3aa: CASSFSGGAHAGELFF
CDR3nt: TGTGCCAGCAGCTTTAGCGGGGGGGCCCACGCCGGGGAGCTGTTTTTT

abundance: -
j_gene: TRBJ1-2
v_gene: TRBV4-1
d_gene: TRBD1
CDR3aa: CASSPPVRGRNYGYTF
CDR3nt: TGCGCCAGCAGCCCCCCCGTGAGGGGGCGAAACTATGGCTACACCTTC

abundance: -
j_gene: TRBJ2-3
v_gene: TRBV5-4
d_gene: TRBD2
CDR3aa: CASSLVAGGTDTQYF
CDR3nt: TGTGCCAGCAGCTTGGTAGCGGGGGGCACAGATACGCAGTATTTT

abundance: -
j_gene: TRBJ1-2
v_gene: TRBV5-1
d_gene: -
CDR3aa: CASSSGGNYGYTF
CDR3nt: TGCGCCAGCAGCTCCGGGGGGAACTATGGCTACACCTTC

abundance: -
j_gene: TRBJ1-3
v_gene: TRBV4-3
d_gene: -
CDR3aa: CASSQVGGYSGNTIYF
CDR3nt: TGCGCCAGCAGCCAAGTTGGAGGGTATTCTGGAAACACCATATATTTT

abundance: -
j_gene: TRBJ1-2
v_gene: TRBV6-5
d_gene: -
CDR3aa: CASSYEWGHGYTF
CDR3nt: TGTGCCAGCAGTTACGAGTGGGGGCATGGCTACACCTTC

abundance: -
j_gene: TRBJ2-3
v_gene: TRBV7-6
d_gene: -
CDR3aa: CASSTRLGPRYFTDTQYF
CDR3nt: TGTGCCAGCAGCACACGCCTTGGGCCCCGCTACTTCACAGATACGCAGTATTTT

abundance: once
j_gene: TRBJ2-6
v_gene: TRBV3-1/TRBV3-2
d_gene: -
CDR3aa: CASSRTAGANVLTF
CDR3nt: TGTGCCAGCAGCCGGACTGCTGGGGCCAACGTCCTGACTTTC

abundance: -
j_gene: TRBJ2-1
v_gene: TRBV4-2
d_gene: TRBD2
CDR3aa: CASSQTLAGGQYNEQFF
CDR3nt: TGTGCCAGCAGCCAAACTTTAGCGGGGGGGCAGTACAATGAGCAGTTCTTC

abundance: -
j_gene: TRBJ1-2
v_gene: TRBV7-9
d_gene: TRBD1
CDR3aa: CASSLYLGRDSFIYGYTF
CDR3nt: TGTGCCAGCAGCTTATACTTGGGCCGGGACAGCTTTATCTATGGCTACACCTTC

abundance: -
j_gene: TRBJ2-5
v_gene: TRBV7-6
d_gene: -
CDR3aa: CASSLVAVNQETQYF
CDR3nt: TGTGCCAGCAGCTTAGTCGCAGTCAACCAAGAGACCCAGTACTTC

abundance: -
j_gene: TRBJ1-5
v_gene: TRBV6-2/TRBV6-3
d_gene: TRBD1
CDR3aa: CASSLTGRQPQHF
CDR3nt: TGTGCCAGCAGTTTGACAGGGAGGCAGCCCCAGCATTTT

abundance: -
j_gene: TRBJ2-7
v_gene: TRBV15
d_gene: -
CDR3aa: CATSRVDSYEQYF
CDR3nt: TGTGCCACCAGCAGAGTAGACTCCTACGAGCAGTACTTC

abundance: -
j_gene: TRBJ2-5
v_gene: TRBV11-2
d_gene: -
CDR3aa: CASSLDPESRQYF
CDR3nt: TGTGCCAGCAGCTTAGATCCGGAGAGCCGCCAGTACTTC

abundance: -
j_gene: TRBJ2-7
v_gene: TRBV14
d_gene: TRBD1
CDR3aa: CASSPWDSSYEQYF
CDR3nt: TGTGCCAGCAGCCCTTGGGACAGCTCCTACGAGCAGTACTTC

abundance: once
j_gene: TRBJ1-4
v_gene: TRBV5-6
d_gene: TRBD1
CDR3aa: CASSLAGTGDEKLFF
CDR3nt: TGTGCCAGCAGCTTGGCCGGGACAGGGGATGAAAAACTGTTTTTT

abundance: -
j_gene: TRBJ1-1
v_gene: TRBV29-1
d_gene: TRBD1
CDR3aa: CSVHRGDTEAFF
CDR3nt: TGCAGCGTTCACAGGGGGGACACTGAAGCTTTCTTT

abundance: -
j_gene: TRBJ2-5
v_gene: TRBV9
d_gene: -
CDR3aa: CASSVGILGGEETQYF
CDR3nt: TGTGCCAGCAGCGTAGGTATTCTGGGAGGAGAAGAGACCCAGTACTTC

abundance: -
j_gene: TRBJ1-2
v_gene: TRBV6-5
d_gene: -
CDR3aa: CASSYMGQKRRGYTF
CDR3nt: TGTGCCAGCAGTTACATGGGGCAGAAAAGACGTGGCTACACCTTC

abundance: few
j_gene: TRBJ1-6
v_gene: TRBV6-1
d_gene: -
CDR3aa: CASSETRGIINSPLHF
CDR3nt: TGTGCCAGCAGTGAAACGCGGGGGATCATCAATTCACCCCTCCACTTT

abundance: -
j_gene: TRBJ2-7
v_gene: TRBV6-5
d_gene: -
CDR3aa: CASSIRQAYEQYF
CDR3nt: TGTGCCAGCAGTATCCGACAGGCCTACGAGCAGTACTTC

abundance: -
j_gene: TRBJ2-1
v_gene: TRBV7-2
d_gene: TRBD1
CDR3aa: CASSLVAGQGAENEQFF
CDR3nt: TGTGCCAGCAGCTTAGTAGCGGGACAGGGGGCAGAAAATGAGCAGTTCTTC

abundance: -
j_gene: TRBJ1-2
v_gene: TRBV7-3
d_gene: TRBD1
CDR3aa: CASSSQTGGVYGYTF
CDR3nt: TGTGCCAGCAGCTCCCAGACAGGGGGAGTCTATGGCTACACCTTC

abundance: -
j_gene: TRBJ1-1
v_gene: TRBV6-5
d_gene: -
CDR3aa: CASSYQGENTEAFF
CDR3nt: TGTGCCAGCAGTTATCAGGGTGAGAACACTGAAGCTTTCTTT

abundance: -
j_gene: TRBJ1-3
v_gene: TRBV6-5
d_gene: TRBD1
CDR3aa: CASAPGQGAGNTIYF
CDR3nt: TGTGCCAGCGCGCCGGGACAGGGGGCCGGAAACACCATATATTTT

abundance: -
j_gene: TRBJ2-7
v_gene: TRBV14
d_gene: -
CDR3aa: CASSSRDYEQYF
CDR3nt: TGTGCCAGCAGTTCCCGGGACTACGAGCAGTACTTC

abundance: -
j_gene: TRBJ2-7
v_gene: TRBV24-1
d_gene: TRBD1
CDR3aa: CATSETGTAPYEQYF
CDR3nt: TGTGCCACCAGTGAAACCGGGACAGCCCCCTACGAGCAGTACTTC

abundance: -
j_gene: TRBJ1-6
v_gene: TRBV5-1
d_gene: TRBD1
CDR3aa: CASSLGTGANNSPLHF
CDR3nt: TGCGCCAGCAGCTTGGGGACAGGGGCGAATAATTCACCCCTCCACTTT

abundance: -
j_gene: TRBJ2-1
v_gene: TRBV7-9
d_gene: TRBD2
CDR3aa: CASSFGGTSSFF
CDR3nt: TGTGCCAGCAGCTTCGGCGGGACTAGTTCATTCTTC

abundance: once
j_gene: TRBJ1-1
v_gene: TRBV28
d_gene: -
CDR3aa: CASSFRGFAFF
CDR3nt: TGTGCCAGCAGTTTCAGAGGGTTTGCTTTCTTT

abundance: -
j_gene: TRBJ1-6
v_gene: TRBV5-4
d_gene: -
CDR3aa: CASSQKDGGQYNSPLHF
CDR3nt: TGTGCCAGCAGTCAGAAGGACGGGGGTCAGTATAATTCACCCCTCCACTTT

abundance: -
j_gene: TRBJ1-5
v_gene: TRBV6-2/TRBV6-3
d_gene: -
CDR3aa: CASSYGGNQPQHF
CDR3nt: TGTGCCAGCAGTTACGGGGGGAATCAGCCCCAGCATTTT

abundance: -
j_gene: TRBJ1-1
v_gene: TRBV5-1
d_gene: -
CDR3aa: CASSLGPGRTEAFF
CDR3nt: TGCGCCAGCAGCTTGGGCCCAGGGCGCACTGAAGCTTTCTTT

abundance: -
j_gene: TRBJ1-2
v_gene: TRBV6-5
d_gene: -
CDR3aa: CASSYAGAMGGYTF
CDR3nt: TGTGCCAGCAGTTACGCGGGGGCGATGGGCGGCTACACCTTC

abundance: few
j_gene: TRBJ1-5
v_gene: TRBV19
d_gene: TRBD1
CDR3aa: CASSRDREYQPQHF
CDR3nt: TGTGCCAGTAGTCGGGACAGGGAGTATCAGCCCCAGCATTTT

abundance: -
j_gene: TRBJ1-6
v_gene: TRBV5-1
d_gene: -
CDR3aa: CASSLGQTNSPLHF
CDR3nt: TGCGCCAGCAGCTTGGGACAAACTAATTCACCCCTCCACTTT

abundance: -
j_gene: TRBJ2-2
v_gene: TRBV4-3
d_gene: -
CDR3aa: CASSQVSKPGELFF
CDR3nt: TGCGCCAGCAGCCAAGTTTCCAAGCCCGGGGAGCTGTTTTTT

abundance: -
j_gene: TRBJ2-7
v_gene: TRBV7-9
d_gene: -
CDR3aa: CASSFSAYEQYF
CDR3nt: TGTGCCAGCAGTTTCTCCGCCTACGAGCAGTACTTC

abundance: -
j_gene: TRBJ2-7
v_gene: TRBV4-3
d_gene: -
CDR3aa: CASSQVVGRGLYEQYF
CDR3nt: TGCGCCAGCAGCCAAGTAGTGGGTAGGGGCCTCTACGAGCAGTACTTC

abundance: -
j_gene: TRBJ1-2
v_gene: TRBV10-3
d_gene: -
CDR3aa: CAIGQGEYGYTF
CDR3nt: TGTGCCATCGGGCAGGGCGAGTATGGCTACACCTTC

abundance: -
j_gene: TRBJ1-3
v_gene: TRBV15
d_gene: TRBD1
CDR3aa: CATSGQGSSGNTIYF
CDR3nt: TGTGCCACCAGCGGACAGGGAAGTTCTGGAAACACCATATATTTT

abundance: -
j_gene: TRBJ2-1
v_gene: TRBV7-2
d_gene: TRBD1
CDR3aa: CASSLAPTGNANEQFF
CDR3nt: TGTGCCAGCAGCTTAGCTCCGACAGGGAACGCCAATGAGCAGTTCTTC

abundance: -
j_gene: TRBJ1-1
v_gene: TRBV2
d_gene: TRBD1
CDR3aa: CASEGAPGTEAFF
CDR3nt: TGTGCCAGCGAGGGGGCGCCGGGCACTGAAGCTTTCTTT

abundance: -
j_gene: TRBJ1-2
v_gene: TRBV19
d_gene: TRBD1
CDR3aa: CASSYQGGGYGYTF
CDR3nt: TGTGCCAGTAGTTATCAGGGGGGTGGCTATGGCTACACCTTC

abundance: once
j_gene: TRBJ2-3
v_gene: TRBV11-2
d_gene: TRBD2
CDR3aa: CASRLLAGGSTDTQYF
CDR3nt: TGTGCCAGCAGACTTCTAGCGGGGGGGAGCACAGATACGCAGTATTTT